This T cell receptor (beta chain) was sequenced for a study of blood T cell repertoires in COVID-19. On the study more broadly: Sites in the United States, Italy and Spain provided acute and convalescent COVID-19 samples.

Original analysis: Cell counts per sample came from amplifying reference gene primers. The protocol was immunoSEQ multiplex PCR, while the TCRdb copy is restricted to in-frame clones and leaves out a portion. The V and J calls and the clone size are those of that table, but D and trimming were determined from the DNA. The profile covers more than 200,000 clones, with over 80% appearing a single time and over 3.5% taken by the ten largest. The age range of participants was about 18 to 95 years, with residence in under 30 US areas. Participants had their cohort set by participant-reported clinical history. The CDR3 consists of 16 residues. Germline V CDR1 and CDR2: GTSNPN, SVGIG (reference sequence). After removal of 2 bases from V and 7 bases from J, the junction contained 9 bases not matched to a gene.

This sequence joins TRBV30 and TRBJ2-1; 12 bases match TRBD2. This sequence was found in a woman between 25 and 40 years old who had been exposed to COVID-19. Sequencing was carried out using PBMCs or T cells enriched from blood (not recorded which). DNA for the CDR3: TGTGCCTGGAGTACCGGACTAGCGGGAACGGGGAATGAGCAGTTCTTC. Translated: CAWSTGLAGTGNEQFF.